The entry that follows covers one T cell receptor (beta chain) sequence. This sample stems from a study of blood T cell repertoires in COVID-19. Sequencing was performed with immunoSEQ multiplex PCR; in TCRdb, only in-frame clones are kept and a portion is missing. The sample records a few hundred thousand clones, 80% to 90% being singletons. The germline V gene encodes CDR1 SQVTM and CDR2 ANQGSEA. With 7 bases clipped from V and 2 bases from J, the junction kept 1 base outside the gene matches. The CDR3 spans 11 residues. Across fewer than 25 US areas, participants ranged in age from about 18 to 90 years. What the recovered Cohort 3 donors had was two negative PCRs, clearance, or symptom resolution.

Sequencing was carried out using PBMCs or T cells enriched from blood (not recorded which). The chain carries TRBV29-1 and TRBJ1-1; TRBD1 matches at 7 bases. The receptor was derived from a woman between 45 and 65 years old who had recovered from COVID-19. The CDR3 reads CSGDSNTEAFF. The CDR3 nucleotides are TGCAGCGGGGACAGCAACACTGAAGCTTTCTTT.